This entry lists 22 T cell receptor beta chains sequenced from one sample in a study of cytomegalovirus exposure and HLA in healthy donors. Primers: 60 Vbeta forward and 13 Jbeta reverse. The protocol was immunoSEQ multiplex PCR, while the TCRdb copy is restricted to in-frame clones and leaves out a portion. Altogether 90,000 to 150,000 clones are present, 60% to 85% being singletons, with the ten largest covering 2.7%. Sequenced sample: PBMCs. These TCRs come from a female donor in good health and CMV-seronegative.

The J gene is TRBJ1-1, the V gene TRBV14; D perhaps matches TRBD1 (6 bases). Germline V CDR1 and CDR2: SGHDN, FVKESK. V was clipped by 2 bases and J by 5 bases, with 15 bases between them. The CDR3 is 15 residues long. The CDR3 DNA follows: TGTGCCAGCAGCCAATACGGGGGGCTATATACTGAAGCTTTCTTT. Protein product: CASSQYGGLYTEAFF.

This rearrangement joins TRBV19 to TRBJ1-1; D is unclear. Trimming removed 7 bases at V and 4 bases at J, with 16 bases between. CDR1 is LNHDA, CDR2 SQIVND, per germline (reference sequence). This CDR3 region has 14 residues. CDR3 amino acids: CASISFSSVTEAFF. The CDR3 DNA sequence: TGTGCCAGTATTTCATTCTCATCGGTCACTGAAGCTTTCTTT.

This chain joins TRBV10-2 and TRBJ1-1; D call uncertain. From germline, CDR1 is WSHSY and CDR2 SAAADI. This CDR3 comprises 12 residues. V shed 5 bases and J shed 4 bases, with 8 bases lying between them. The CDR3, as DNA: TGCGCCAGCAGTTGGGAGTTCACTGAAGCTTTCTTT. Its protein is CASSWEFTEAFF.

This clone was seen just once. V is TRBV6-6 and J is TRBJ1-2, with 10 bases fitting TRBD1. After removal of 4 bases from V and 4 bases from J, the junction contained 9 bases not matched to a gene. Germline assignment: CDR1 MNHNY and CDR2 SVGAGI (reference sequence). The CDR3 totals 16 residues. CDR3 residues: CASSSKSGQGGYGYTF. CDR3 sequence (DNA): TGTGCCAGCAGTTCTAAATCAGGACAGGGGGGCTATGGCTACACCTTC.

This chain links TRBV7-9 with TRBJ2-7; no definite D call. Germline lookup yields CDR1 SEHNR and CDR2 FQNEAQ (reference sequence). Between the trimmed V and J ends, which lost 3 bases and 5 bases, there was a span of 5 bases. This CDR3 has 11 residues. CDR3 residues: CASSLSDEQYF. In nucleotides, the CDR3 is TGTGCCAGCAGCTTGAGCGACGAGCAGTACTTC.

This chain connects TRBV27 to TRBJ2-4; possible D gene TRBD1, 6 bases. V was cut by 6 bases and J by 7 bases, with 16 bases left in between. This CDR3 spans 14 amino acids. Germline CDR1 is MNHEY and CDR2 is SMNVEV (reference sequence). The CDR3 is CASSLTGNGNIQYF. The CDR3 nucleotides read TGTGCCAGCAGCCTTACAGGGAATGGGAACATTCAGTACTTC.

This chain connects TRBV12-5 to TRBJ2-7, with 9 bases aligning to TRBD1. The CDR3 extends over 15 amino acids. CDR1 and CDR2 from the germline V gene are LGHNT and FRNRAP. The V gene end was trimmed by 4 bases and the J gene end by 5 bases; junction bases not matched to a gene: 9. The CDR3 DNA is TGTGCTAGTGGTTCCCCCCACAGGGGGCGTAACGAGCAGTACTTC. It codes for CASGSPHRGRNEQYF.

The chain carries TRBV5-4 and TRBJ1-2; 12 nucleotides line up with TRBD1. V shed 4 bases, J shed 4 bases, and the junction held 11 bases outside the gene matches. The CDR3 totals 17 residues. Germline V CDR1 and CDR2: SGHNT, YYREEE (reference sequence). The CDR3 spells CASSTSGTGGSIYGYTF. CDR3 nucleotides: TGTGCCAGCAGCACATCCGGGACAGGGGGCAGTATCTATGGCTACACCTTC.

This chain uses TRBV4-1 with TRBJ1-4, with a tentative D call TRBD1 (6 bases). CDR1 MGHRA and CDR2 YSYEKL come from the germline V gene. The CDR3 length is 14 residues. Between the trimmed V and J ends, which lost 4 bases and 8 bases, there was a span of 14 bases. The CDR3 DNA follows: TGCGCCAGCAGCCTACAAGGGGGGGTGGAAAAACTGTTTTTT. Protein: CASSLQGGVEKLFF.

The chain couples TRBV5-1 to TRBJ2-7; the D gene is possibly TRBD2 (5 bases). Between the trimmed V and J ends, which lost 3 bases and 4 bases, there was a span of 14 bases. The CDR3 runs to 14 residues. Looked up from germline, CDR1 is SGHRS and CDR2 is YFSETQ. As DNA, the CDR3 is TGCGCCAGCAGCTCACTTTTCGGGGAATACGAGCAGTACTTC. Its translation: CASSSLFGEYEQYF.

This clone was counted a few times. The chain recombines TRBV19 with TRBJ2-1; D is possibly TRBD2 (5 bases). Looked up from germline, CDR1 is LNHDA and CDR2 is SQIVND (reference sequence). The CDR3 covers 14 residues. With 9 bases removed from V and 0 bases from J, the gap between germline ends came to 12 bases. The CDR3 nucleotides are TGTGCCAGCAAAGCGGATAACTCCTACAATGAGCAGTTCTTC. Translating gives CASKADNSYNEQFF.

V is TRBV27 and J is TRBJ2-5; the match to TRBD2 covers 9 bases. Germline V gives CDR1 MNHEY, CDR2 SMNVEV (reference sequence). V dropped 4 bases and J dropped 4; count of bases not matched to a gene: 7. The CDR3 spans 15 residues. The CDR3 loop is CASSSKLAGVETQYF. Written as DNA, the CDR3 is TGTGCCAGCAGTTCCAAACTAGCGGGTGTAGAGACCCAGTACTTC.

The V gene is TRBV6-5, the J gene TRBJ2-3; D might be TRBD1 (6 bases). This CDR3 comprises 15 residues. CDR1 is MNHEY and CDR2 is SVGAGI in the germline V gene. V was trimmed by 2 bases and J by 5 bases, leaving 14 bases between them. The CDR3 protein is CASSYTRGSIDTQYF. Here the CDR3 DNA reads TGTGCCAGCAGTTACACCAGGGGCTCTATAGATACGCAGTATTTT.

The J gene is TRBJ1-1, the V gene TRBV25-1; TRBD1 matches at 9 bases. The trim removed 4 bases at V and 7 bases at J, leaving 13 bases unmatched. The CDR3 contains 16 residues. The germline gives CDR1 MGHDK, CDR2 SYGVNS. The CDR3 here is CASSATNRGQKDEAFF. For the CDR3, the DNA is TGTGCCAGCAGTGCGACGAACAGGGGGCAGAAGGATGAAGCTTTCTTT.

The table lists this clone with a few counts. J is TRBJ1-1 and V is TRBV5-6; D perhaps matches TRBD1 (5 bases). The V end was cut by 1 base, the J end by 8 bases, with 12 bases between. CDR1 is SGHDT, CDR2 YYEEEE, per germline. This CDR3 comprises 13 residues. In DNA form, the CDR3 reads TGTGCCAGCAGCTTGTCTTGGGGCGGAGAAGCTTTCTTT. Translating gives CASSLSWGGEAFF.

The CDR3 loop is CASSVGTVNPKLFF. The CDR3 nucleotides are TGCGCCAGCAGTGTGGGGACAGTAAACCCAAAACTGTTTTTT. The gene calls are TRBV10-2 and TRBJ1-4, with TRBD1 matching over 7 bases. The germline gives CDR1 WSHSY, CDR2 SAAADI. J was trimmed by 10 bases and V by 4 bases; bases with no gene match: 9. The CDR3 extends over 14 amino acids.

V and J are TRBV10-1 and TRBJ2-1; a weak D match, TRBD2 (5 bases). Germline values: CDR1 WNHNN, CDR2 SYGVQD (reference sequence). This CDR3 contains 16 residues. V was clipped by 2 bases and J by 5 bases, with 16 bases between them. The CDR3 sequence is CASSEPGLHGHNEQFF. In nucleotides, the CDR3 is TGCGCCAGCAGTGAGCCCGGACTTCACGGGCACAATGAGCAGTTCTTC.

V and J are TRBV10-2 and TRBJ2-1, with D unclear. V shed 5 bases and J shed 0 bases, with 8 bases lying between them. Germline CDR1 and CDR2: WSHSY and SAAADI. CDR3 length equals 14 residues. This CDR3 is CASSPLSSYNEQFF. CDR3 DNA: TGCGCCAGCAGTCCGCTTAGCTCCTACAATGAGCAGTTCTTC.

This clone was counted between two and nine times. The CDR3 protein is CASSNGLTSSYNEQFF. Here the CDR3 DNA reads TGTGCCAGTAGTAATGGGCTAACCAGCTCCTACAATGAGCAGTTCTTC. V usage is TRBV19 and J usage is TRBJ2-1; D gene uncertain. The CDR3 spans 16 residues. Trimming cost V 4 bases and J 0 bases, with 13 bases left between them. From germline, CDR1 is LNHDA and CDR2 SQIVND (reference sequence).

This chain uses TRBV10-3 with TRBJ1-5; D is unresolved. The CDR3 is 13 residues long. The V gene lost 4 bases and the J gene lost 7 bases, with 11 bases spanning the gap. The germline gives CDR1 ENHRY, CDR2 SYGVKD. CDR3 nucleotides: TGTGCCATCAGTGGCTCAGGTAACCAGCCCCAGCATTTT. Encoded protein: CAISGSGNQPQHF.

This clone has ten or more counts. The chain links TRBV10-1 to TRBJ1-6; D is unclear. Trimming left V 3 bases short and J 6 bases short, with 9 bases between. Germline V CDR1 and CDR2: WNHNN, SYGVQD (reference sequence). The CDR3 contains 14 residues. The CDR3 bases are TGCGCCAGCAGTGACGGGAGTTCTAATTCACCCCTCCACTTT. This encodes CASSDGSSNSPLHF.

With respect to this clone: A junction boundary mismatches the germline segment, possibly from a read error. The chain joins TRBV7-9 to TRBJ1-4; 8 nucleotides agree with TRBD1. The germline gives CDR1 SEHNR, CDR2 FQNEAQ (reference sequence). The CDR3 spans 15 residues. The CDR3 loop reads CSSSSRQGSSEKLFF. The CDR3 region has the DNA TGTTCCAGCAGCTCACGACAGGGGTCTAGTGAAAAACTGTTTTTT.